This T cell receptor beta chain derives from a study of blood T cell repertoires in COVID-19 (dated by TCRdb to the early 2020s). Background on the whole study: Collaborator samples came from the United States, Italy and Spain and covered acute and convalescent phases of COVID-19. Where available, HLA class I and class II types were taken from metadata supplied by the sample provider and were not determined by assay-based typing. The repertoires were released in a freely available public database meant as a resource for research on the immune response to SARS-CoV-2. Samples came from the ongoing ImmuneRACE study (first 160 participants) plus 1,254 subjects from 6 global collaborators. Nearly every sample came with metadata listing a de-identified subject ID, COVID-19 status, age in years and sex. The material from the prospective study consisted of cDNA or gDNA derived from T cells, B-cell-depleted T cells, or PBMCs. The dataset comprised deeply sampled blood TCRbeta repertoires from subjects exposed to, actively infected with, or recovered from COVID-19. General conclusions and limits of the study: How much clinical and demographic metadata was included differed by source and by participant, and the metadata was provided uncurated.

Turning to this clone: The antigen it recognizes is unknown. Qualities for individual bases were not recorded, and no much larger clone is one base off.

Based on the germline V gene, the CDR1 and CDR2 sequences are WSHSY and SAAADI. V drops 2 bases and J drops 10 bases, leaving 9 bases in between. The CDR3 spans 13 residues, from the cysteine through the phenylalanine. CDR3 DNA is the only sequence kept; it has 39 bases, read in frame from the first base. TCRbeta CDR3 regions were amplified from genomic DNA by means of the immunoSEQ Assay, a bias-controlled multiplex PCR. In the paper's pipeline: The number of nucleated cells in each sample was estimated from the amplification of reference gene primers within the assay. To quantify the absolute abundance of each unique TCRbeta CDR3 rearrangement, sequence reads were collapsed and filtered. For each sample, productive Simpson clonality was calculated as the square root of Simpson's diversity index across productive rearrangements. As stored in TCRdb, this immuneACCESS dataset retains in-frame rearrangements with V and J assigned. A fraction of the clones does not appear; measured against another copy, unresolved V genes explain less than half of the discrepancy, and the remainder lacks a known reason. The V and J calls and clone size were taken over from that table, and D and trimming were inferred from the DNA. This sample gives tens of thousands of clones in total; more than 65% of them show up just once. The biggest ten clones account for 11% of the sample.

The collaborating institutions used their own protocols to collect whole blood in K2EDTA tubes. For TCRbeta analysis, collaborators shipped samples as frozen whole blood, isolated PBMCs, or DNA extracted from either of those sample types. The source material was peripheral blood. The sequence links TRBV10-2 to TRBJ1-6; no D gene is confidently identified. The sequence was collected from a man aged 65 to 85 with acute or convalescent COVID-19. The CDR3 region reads CASSEARRSPLHF. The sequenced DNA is TGCGCCAGCAGTGAGGCGCGGAGATCACCCCTCCACTTT.